Listed here are 29 T cell receptor beta chains from one sample, sequenced in a study of spatial heterogeneity in lung cancer. Time point specified: blood at routine non-recurrence follow-up after resection. TCRdb re-called the 5' RACE reads with MiXCR, one entry per CDR3 protein. The data show 20,000 to 30,000 distinct CDR3 sequences, 8% to 10% seen once. The specimen comprised PBMCs, sampled at follow-up. The receptor set was obtained from a male donor with early-stage non-small cell lung cancer.

This clonotype was detected only a few times. This rearrangement joins TRBV18 to TRBJ2-1, with TRBD1 matching 11 bases. Germline CDR1 is KGHSH and CDR2 is LQKENI. The length of the CDR3 is 13 residues. V lost 6 bases, J lost 8 bases, and 3 bases stayed unmatched. The CDR3 DNA follows: TGTGCCAGCTCGGACAGGGGGCCCGATGAGCAGTTCTTC. Its protein product is CASSDRGPDEQFF. The full variable domain, completed using reference TRBV18 and TRBJ2-1, is NAGVMQNPRHLVRRRGQEARLRCSPMKGHSHVYWYRQLPEEGLKFMVYLQKENIIDESGMPKERFSAEFPKEGPSILRIQQVVRGDSAAYFCASSDRGPDEQFFGPGTRLTVL.

This clonotype was seen ten or more times. The V gene is TRBV11-3, the J gene TRBJ2-2; 13 bases line up with TRBD2. The CDR3 loop spans 17 amino acids. The V gene's germline CDR1 is SGHNT and CDR2 YENEEA. The junction had 7 bases not matched to a gene; V was cut back by 5 bases and J by 4 bases. CDR3 region: CASSAGLAGDLTGELFF. The CDR3 DNA reads TGTGCCAGCAGCGCCGGACTAGCGGGGGATCTCACCGGGGAGCTGTTTTTT. Full variable domain (remainder filled in from reference TRBV11-3 and TRBJ2-2): EAGVVQSPRYKIIEKKQPVAFWCNPISGHNTLYWYLQNLGQGPELLIRYENEEAVDDSQLPKDRFSAERLKGVDSTLKIQPAELGDSAVYLCASSAGLAGDLTGELFFGEGSRLTVL.

The CDR3 loop reads CASTRWGAGGRGELFF. The CDR3, as DNA: TGTGCCAGCACCCGATGGGGGGCAGGGGGCAGAGGGGAGCTGTTTTTT. The V gene is TRBV12-3 or TRBV12-4, the J gene TRBJ2-2; 8 bases are a match to TRBD1. CDR3 length equals 16 residues. Trimming removed 7 bases from V and 8 bases from J; junction bases left unmatched: 15.

Ten or more counts support this clonotype. The J gene is TRBJ2-7, the V gene TRBV4-1, with D uncertain. V was pared by 4 bases and J by 2 bases, with 12 bases between. CDR1 and CDR2 (germline): MGHRA, YSYEKL. The CDR3 runs to 14 residues. CDR3 sequence: CASSRRQETYEQYF. The CDR3 bases are TGCGCCAGCAGCCGGCGGCAGGAAACCTACGAGCAGTACTTC.

In its sample, this clonotype was seen a few times. The rearrangement links TRBV28 to TRBJ2-3; 8 bases line up with TRBD1. CDR3 size: 15 residues. In germline, CDR1 is MDHEN, CDR2 SYDVKM. The junction had 12 bases not matched to a gene; V was cut back by 5 bases and J by 8 bases. The CDR3 is CASSRIMTGEATQYF. In DNA form, the CDR3 reads TGTGCCAGCAGTCGTATAATGACAGGGGAAGCTACGCAGTATTTT. Filled out from reference TRBV28 and TRBJ2-3, the complete variable domain reads DVKVTQSSRYLVKRTGEKVFLECVQDMDHENMFWYRQDPGLGLRLIYFSYDVKMKEKGDIPEGYSVSREKKERFSLILESASTNQTSMYLCASSRIMTGEATQYFGPGTRLTVL.

This chain joins TRBV27 and TRBJ2-7, with a possible D match to TRBD2 (5 bases). The V end was cut by 0 bases, the J end by 7 bases, with 10 bases between. The CDR3 covers 13 residues. Germline CDR1 MNHEY, CDR2 SMNVEV (reference sequence). CDR3 in amino acids: CASSLSEAEEQYF. In DNA form, the CDR3 reads TGTGCCAGCAGTTTATCGGAGGCGGAGGAGCAGTACTTC.

The V and J genes are TRBV4-3 and TRBJ1-6; 8 bases are a match to TRBD1. The CDR3 extends over 14 amino acids. V lost 8 bases, J lost 9 bases, and 9 bases stayed unmatched. The V gene's germline CDR1 is LGHNA and CDR2 YSLEER. The CDR3 reads CASGRTGKGSPLHF. In DNA form, the CDR3 reads TGCGCCAGCGGCAGGACAGGGAAGGGTTCACCCCTCCACTTT.

This chain links TRBV29-1 with TRBJ2-3; the D gene is possibly TRBD2 (6 bases). Germline loops: CDR1 SQVTM, CDR2 ANQGSEA. The CDR3 extends over 15 amino acids. Trimming pared 4 bases from V and 2 bases from J, leaving 16 bases between. The CDR3 here is CSVAGTPGYTDTQYF. The CDR3 DNA reads TGCAGCGTTGCCGGGACTCCCGGGTACACAGATACGCAGTATTTT.

This clonotype qualifies as medium-sized. The V call is TRBV6-2 or TRBV6-3, the J call TRBJ2-4; TRBD1 aligns across 11 bases. The ends lost 5 bases at V and 4 bases at J; junction bases unmatched: 7. The CDR3 extends over 16 amino acids. Germline V gene sequence: CDR1 MNHEY, CDR2 SVGEGT. The CDR3 spells CASSPRTGGEKNIQYF. CDR3 DNA sequence: TGTGCCAGCAGTCCTCGGACAGGGGGCGAAAAAAACATTCAGTACTTC.

The chain uses TRBV7-9 and TRBJ2-4, with a possible D match to TRBD2 (7 bases). There are 15 residues in the CDR3. Germline-derived CDR1 and CDR2 are SEHNR and FQNEAQ (reference sequence). V shed 1 base and J shed 7 bases, with 14 bases lying between them. The CDR3 loop is CASSLGARGRNIQYF. DNA of the CDR3: TGTGCCAGCAGCTTAGGGGCGCGGGGGCGGAACATTCAGTACTTC.

Note on this clonotype: Mismatch with germline at one junction end may stem from a read error. In DNA, the CDR3 is TGCAGTGCCGGGACACTTAACAATGAAGCTTTCTTT. It translates to CSAGTLNNEAFF. This sequence joins TRBV20-1 and TRBJ1-1; TRBD1 might be the D (6 bases). CDR1 is DFQATT, CDR2 SNEGSKA, per germline (reference sequence). The CDR3 is 12 residues long.

This rearrangement joins TRBV29-1 to TRBJ2-3, with no clear D. This CDR3 region has 12 residues. Germline CDR1 and CDR2: SQVTM and ANQGSEA. With 3 bases removed from V and 0 bases from J, the gap between germline ends came to 4 bases. The CDR3 loop is CSVESSTDTQYF. In DNA, the CDR3 is TGCAGCGTTGAGAGCAGCACAGATACGCAGTATTTT.

This clonotype was observed at least ten times. The chain recombines TRBV4-1 with TRBJ2-1; 12 bases align to TRBD2. Trimming cost V 4 bases and J 7 bases; bases outside gene matches: 14. CDR1 and CDR2 from the germline V gene are MGHRA and YSYEKL. This CDR3 has 18 residues. CDR3 coding DNA: TGCGCCAGCAGCCCCCGCTCCTCACTAGCGGGGGGAGTTAATGAGCAGTTCTTC. Amino acid sequence: CASSPRSSLAGGVNEQFF.

This clonotype has ten or more counts. V is TRBV5-1 and J is TRBJ1-1, with D uncertain. The germline V gene encodes CDR1 SGHRS and CDR2 YFSETQ. The ends were cut back, 5 bases at V and 0 bases at J, with 11 bases in the middle. The CDR3 is 14 residues long. The CDR3 sequence: CASRKEQMNTEAFF. The CDR3 DNA reads as TGCGCCAGCAGAAAAGAACAGATGAACACTGAAGCTTTCTTT.

This clonotype is medium-sized within its sample. The junction shows a germline mismatch at one end, possibly a read error. The chain links TRBV7-7 to TRBJ2-5; the D call may be TRBD1 or TRBD2 (5 bases each). The CDR3 loop spans 14 amino acids. Germline loops: CDR1 SSHAT, CDR2 FNYEAQ (reference sequence). CDR3 coding DNA: TGTGCTAGCAGCCCATCGGGACGGCAAGAGACCCAGTACTTC. Translation gives CASSPSGRQETQYF.

The CDR3 region is CASSPTASYGYTF. The CDR3 DNA reads as TGTGCCAGCAGCCCGACAGCCAGCTATGGCTACACCTTC. The chain carries TRBV5-6 and TRBJ1-2; tentative D call: TRBD1 (5 bases). The CDR3 totals 13 residues. Germline V gene sequence: CDR1 SGHDT, CDR2 YYEEEE. V was cut by 4 bases and J by 4 bases, with 11 bases left in between.

This clonotype showed up many times. This chain joins TRBV3-1 and TRBJ2-5; TRBD1 aligns across 8 bases. Germline V gives CDR1 LGHDT, CDR2 YNNKEL (reference sequence). The junction had 4 bases not matched to a gene; V was cut back by 2 bases and J by 2 bases. There are 15 residues in the CDR3. The CDR3 DNA reads TGTGCCAGCAGCCAAATGGGGACAGGACAAGAGACCCAGTACTTC. As protein: CASSQMGTGQETQYF.

Comment on this clonotype: Just one base apart from a much larger clone, this may be a read error. The chain is built from TRBV4-2 and TRBJ2-2; the D gene is possibly TRBD2 (5 bases). V was clipped by 1 base and J by 5 bases, with 11 bases between them. CDR1 and CDR2 (germline): LGHNA, YNFKEQ. The CDR3 spans 15 residues. CDR3 sequence: CASSQAYEGTGELFF. CDR3 nucleotide sequence: TGTGCCAGCAGCCAAGCTTACGAGGGAACCGGGGAGCTGTTTTTT.

This clonotype was found many times. V gene TRBV7-2 combines with J gene TRBJ2-1; 12 bases are a match to TRBD1. V dropped 1 base and J dropped 0; count of bases not matched to a gene: 7. The germline V gene encodes CDR1 SGHTA and CDR2 FQGNSA. The CDR3 totals 19 residues. CDR3 sequence reads: CASSLVGTGGASSYNEQFF. In DNA form, the CDR3 reads TGTGCCAGCAGCTTAGTAGGGACAGGGGGCGCAAGCTCCTACAATGAGCAGTTCTTC.

V is TRBV29-1 and J is TRBJ1-1; D gene ambiguous. The germline gives CDR1 SQVTM, CDR2 ANQGSEA. The CDR3 runs to 15 residues. With 2 bases removed from V and 6 bases from J, the gap between germline ends came to 19 bases. The CDR3 bases are TGCAGCGTTGAATCGCAGGCTGGGATGTGGGCTGAAGCTTTCTTT. This sequence encodes CSVESQAGMWAEAFF. Full variable domain (outside the CDR3, taken from reference TRBV29-1 and TRBJ1-1): SAVISQKPSRDICQRGTSLTIQCQVDSQVTMMFWYRQQPGQSLTLIATANQGSEATYESGFVIDKFPISRPNLTFSTLTVSNMSPEDSSIYLCSVESQAGMWAEAFFGQGTRLTVV.

This clonotype has ten or more counts. The chain links TRBV20-1 to TRBJ1-5; D unresolved. CDR3 length: 15 amino acids. Germline loops: CDR1 DFQATT, CDR2 SNEGSKA (reference sequence). V was cut by 0 bases and J by 6 bases, with 15 bases left in between. This chain's CDR3 is CSARDREGHGQPQHF. CDR3 DNA: TGCAGTGCTAGAGATCGGGAGGGTCATGGTCAGCCCCAGCATTTT.

The V gene is TRBV20-1, the J gene TRBJ2-3; a possible D gene is TRBD2 (6 bases). Trimming cost V 1 base and J 0 bases, with 8 bases left between them. CDR1 is DFQATT and CDR2 is SNEGSKA in the germline V gene (reference sequence). The CDR3 is 14 residues long. In DNA, the CDR3 is TGCAGTGCTAGAGTGGAGGGGAGCACAGATACGCAGTATTTT. Protein sequence: CSARVEGSTDTQYF.

This clonotype showed up many times. The gene calls are TRBV28 and TRBJ2-3, with 9 bases lining up with TRBD2. V gave up 4 bases and J gave up 1 base; unmatched junction bases: 3. Germline values: CDR1 MDHEN, CDR2 SYDVKM. This CDR3 is 15 amino acids long. CDR3 nucleotide sequence: TGTGCCAGCAGTTCCCAGCGGGGGGGCACAGATACGCAGTATTTT. Translation: CASSSQRGGTDTQYF.

There are many counts of this clonotype. The chain carries TRBV18 and TRBJ1-2; a possible D gene is TRBD1 (6 bases). Trimming cost V 5 bases and J 3 bases, with 16 bases left between them. Germline CDR1 is KGHSH and CDR2 is LQKENI. The CDR3 runs 15 residues. The CDR3 sequence is CASSTSRGADYGYTF. CDR3 DNA sequence: TGTGCCAGCTCAACTTCCAGGGGCGCGGACTATGGCTACACCTTC.

This clonotype was recorded at least ten times. This rearrangement joins TRBV28 to TRBJ1-2, with 10 positions matching TRBD1. The germline gives CDR1 MDHEN, CDR2 SYDVKM. The length of the CDR3 is 18 residues. The ends lost 5 bases at V and 3 bases at J; junction bases unmatched: 15. CDR3 region: CASSRAGTGAYLDYGYTF. The CDR3 DNA reads as TGTGCCAGCAGTAGAGCCGGGACAGGGGCGTACTTGGACTATGGCTACACCTTC.

This clonotype has only a few counts. V is TRBV5-5 and J is TRBJ1-1; D ambiguous. V was cut by 0 bases and J by 4 bases, with 13 bases left in between. Germline V gives CDR1 SGHKS, CDR2 YYEKEE (reference sequence). The CDR3 extends over 15 amino acids. The CDR3 DNA is TGTGCCAGCAGCTTGGCCGGGTTTGGCGCCACTGAAGCTTTCTTT. It translates to CASSLAGFGATEAFF. Supplemented by reference TRBV5-5 and TRBJ1-1, the full variable domain reads DAGVTQSPTHLIKTRGQQVTLRCSPISGHKSVSWYQQVLGQGPQFIFQYYEKEERGRGNFPDRFSARQFPNYSSELNVNALLLGDSALYLCASSLAGFGATEAFFGQGTRLTVV.

The chain recombines TRBV7-8 with TRBJ1-2; D is possibly TRBD1 (5 bases). The CDR3 runs to 16 residues. Germline CDR1 is SGHVS and CDR2 is FQNEAQ. Trimming removed 1 base at V and 4 bases at J, with 16 bases between. The CDR3 bases are TGTGCCAGCAGCTTAGAGGATAGGGGCACAGGCTATGGCTACACCTTC. Protein sequence: CASSLEDRGTGYGYTF.

This clonotype has ten or more counts. The chain uses TRBV12-3 or TRBV12-4 and TRBJ2-7; D gene ambiguous. The CDR3 extends over 15 amino acids. The V end lost 4 bases, the J end lost 2 bases, and 15 bases lay between the germline ends. For the CDR3, the DNA is TGTGCCAGCAGTTCCGCGATCGGGCAAACCTACGAGCAGTACTTC. It specifies CASSSAIGQTYEQYF.

This clonotype has more than one count but fewer than ten. The CDR3 region is CASSQDRANNQPQHF. CDR3 nucleotides: TGCGCCAGCAGCCAAGACAGGGCGAACAATCAGCCCCAGCATTTT. The V call is TRBV4-3, the J call TRBJ1-5, with D perhaps TRBD1 (5 bases). Trimming took 0 bases from V and 3 from J, leaving 9 bases between them. Germline V CDR1 and CDR2: LGHNA, YSLEER. The CDR3 sequence is 15 residues long.